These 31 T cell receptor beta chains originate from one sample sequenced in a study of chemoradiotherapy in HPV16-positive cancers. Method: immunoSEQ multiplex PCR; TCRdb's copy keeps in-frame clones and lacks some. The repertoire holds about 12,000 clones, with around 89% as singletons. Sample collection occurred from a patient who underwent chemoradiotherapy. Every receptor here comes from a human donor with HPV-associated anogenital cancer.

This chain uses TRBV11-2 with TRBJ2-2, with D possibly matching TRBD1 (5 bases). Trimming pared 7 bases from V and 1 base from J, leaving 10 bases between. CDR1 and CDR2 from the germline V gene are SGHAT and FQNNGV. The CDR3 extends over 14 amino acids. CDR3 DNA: TGTGCCAGCAAGGGGTTCGGGAACACCGGGGAGCTGTTTTTT. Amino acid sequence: CASKGFGNTGELFF. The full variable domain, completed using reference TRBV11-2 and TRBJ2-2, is EAGVAQSPRYKIIEKRQSVAFWCNPISGHATLYWYQQILGQGPKLLIQFQNNGVVDDSQLPKDRFSAERLKGVDSTLKIQPAKLEDSAVYLCASKGFGNTGELFFGEGSRLTVL.

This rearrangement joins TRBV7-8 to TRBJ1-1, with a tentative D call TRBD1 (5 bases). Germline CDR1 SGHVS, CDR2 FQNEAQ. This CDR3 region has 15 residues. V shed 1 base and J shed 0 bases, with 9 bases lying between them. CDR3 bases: TGTGCCAGCAGCTTAGGGCAGGGCCTGAACACTGAAGCTTTCTTT. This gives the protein CASSLGQGLNTEAFF.

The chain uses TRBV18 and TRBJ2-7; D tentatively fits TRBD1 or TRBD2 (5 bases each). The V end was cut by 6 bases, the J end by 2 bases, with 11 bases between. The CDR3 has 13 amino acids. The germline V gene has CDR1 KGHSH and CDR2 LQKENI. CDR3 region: CASSGTVAYEQYF. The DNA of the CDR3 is TGTGCCAGCTCCGGGACGGTGGCCTACGAGCAGTACTTC.

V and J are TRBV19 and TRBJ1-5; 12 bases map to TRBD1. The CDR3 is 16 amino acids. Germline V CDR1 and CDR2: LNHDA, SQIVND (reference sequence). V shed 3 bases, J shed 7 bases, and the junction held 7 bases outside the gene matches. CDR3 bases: TGTGCCAGTAGTATCCCGGGACAGGGGGCAAGGCAGCCCCAGCATTTT. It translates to CASSIPGQGARQPQHF. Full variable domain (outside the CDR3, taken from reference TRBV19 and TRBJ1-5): DGGITQSPKYLFRKEGQNVTLSCEQNLNHDAMYWYRQDPGQGLRLIYYSQIVNDFQKGDIAEGYSVSREKKESFPLTVTSAQKNPTAFYLCASSIPGQGARQPQHFGDGTRLSIL.

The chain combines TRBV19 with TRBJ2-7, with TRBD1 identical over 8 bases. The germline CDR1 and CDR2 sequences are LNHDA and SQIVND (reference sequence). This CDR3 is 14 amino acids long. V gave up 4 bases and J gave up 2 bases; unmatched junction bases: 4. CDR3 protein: CASSTQGQAYEQYF. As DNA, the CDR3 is TGTGCCAGTAGTACACAGGGACAGGCCTACGAGCAGTACTTC. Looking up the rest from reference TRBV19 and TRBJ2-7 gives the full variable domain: DGGITQSPKYLFRKEGQNVTLSCEQNLNHDAMYWYRQDPGQGLRLIYYSQIVNDFQKGDIAEGYSVSREKKESFPLTVTSAQKNPTAFYLCASSTQGQAYEQYFGPGTRLTVT.

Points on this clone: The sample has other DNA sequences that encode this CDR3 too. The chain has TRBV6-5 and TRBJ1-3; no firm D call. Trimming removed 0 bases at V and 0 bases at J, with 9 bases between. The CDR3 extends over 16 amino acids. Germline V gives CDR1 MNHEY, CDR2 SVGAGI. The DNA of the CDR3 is TGTGCCAGCAGTTACTCGAGTACTGTCTCTGGAAACACCATATATTTT. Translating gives CASSYSSTVSGNTIYF.

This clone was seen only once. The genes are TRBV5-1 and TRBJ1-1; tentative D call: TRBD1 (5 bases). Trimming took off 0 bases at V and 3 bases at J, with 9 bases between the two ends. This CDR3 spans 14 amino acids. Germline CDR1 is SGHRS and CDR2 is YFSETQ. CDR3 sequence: CASSLVRRDTEAFF. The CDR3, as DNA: TGCGCCAGCAGCTTGGTCCGCAGGGACACTGAAGCTTTCTTT.

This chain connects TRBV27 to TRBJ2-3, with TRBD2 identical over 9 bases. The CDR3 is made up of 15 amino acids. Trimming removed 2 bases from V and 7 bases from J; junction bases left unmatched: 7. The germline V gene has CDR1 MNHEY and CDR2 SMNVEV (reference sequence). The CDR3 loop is CASSLRLAGTYTQYF. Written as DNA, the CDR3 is TGTGCCAGCAGTTTACGGCTAGCGGGGACCTATACGCAGTATTTT.

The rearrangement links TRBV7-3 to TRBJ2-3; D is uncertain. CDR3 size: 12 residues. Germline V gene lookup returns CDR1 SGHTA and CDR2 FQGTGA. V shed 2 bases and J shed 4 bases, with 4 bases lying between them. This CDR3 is CASSLHPDTQYF. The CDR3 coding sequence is TGTGCCAGCAGCTTACATCCAGATACGCAGTATTTT.

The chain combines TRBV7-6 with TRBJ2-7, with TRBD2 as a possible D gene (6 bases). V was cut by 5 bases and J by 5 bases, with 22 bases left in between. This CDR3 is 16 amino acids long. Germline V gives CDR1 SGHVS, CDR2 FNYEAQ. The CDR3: CASSPLVAVPGDEQYF. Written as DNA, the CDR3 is TGTGCCAGCAGCCCTCTTGTAGCGGTCCCGGGGGACGAGCAGTACTTC.

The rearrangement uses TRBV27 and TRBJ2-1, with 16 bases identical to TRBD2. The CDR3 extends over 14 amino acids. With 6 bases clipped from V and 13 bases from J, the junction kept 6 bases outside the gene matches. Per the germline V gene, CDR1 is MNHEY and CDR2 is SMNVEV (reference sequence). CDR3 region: CASSQGLAGGPQFF. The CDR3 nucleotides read TGTGCCAGCAGCCAGGGACTAGCGGGAGGGCCCCAGTTCTTC.

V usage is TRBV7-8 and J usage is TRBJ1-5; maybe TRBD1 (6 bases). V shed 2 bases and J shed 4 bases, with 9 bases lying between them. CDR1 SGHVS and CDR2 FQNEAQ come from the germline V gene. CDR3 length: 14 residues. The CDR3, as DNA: TGTGCCAGCAGCTTACCCACAGGGAATCAGCCCCAGCATTTT. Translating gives CASSLPTGNQPQHF. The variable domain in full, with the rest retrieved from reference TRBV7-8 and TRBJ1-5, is GAGVSQSPRYKVAKRGQDVALRCDPISGHVSLFWYQQALGQGPEFLTYFQNEAQLDKSGLPSDRFFAERPEGSVSTLKIQRTQQEDSAVYLCASSLPTGNQPQHFGDGTRLSIL.

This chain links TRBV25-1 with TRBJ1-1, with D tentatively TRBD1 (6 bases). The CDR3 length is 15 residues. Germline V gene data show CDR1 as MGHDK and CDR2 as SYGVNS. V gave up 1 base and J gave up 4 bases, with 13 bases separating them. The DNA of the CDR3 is TGTGCCAGCAGTGAATGGGGGGGGGACACCACTGAAGCTTTCTTT. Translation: CASSEWGGDTTEAFF.

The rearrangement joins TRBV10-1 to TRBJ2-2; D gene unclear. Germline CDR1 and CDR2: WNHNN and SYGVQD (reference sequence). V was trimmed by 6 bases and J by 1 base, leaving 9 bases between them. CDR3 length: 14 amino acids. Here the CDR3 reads CASRARQNTGELFF. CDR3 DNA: TGCGCCAGCAGGGCCCGACAGAACACCGGGGAGCTGTTTTTT.

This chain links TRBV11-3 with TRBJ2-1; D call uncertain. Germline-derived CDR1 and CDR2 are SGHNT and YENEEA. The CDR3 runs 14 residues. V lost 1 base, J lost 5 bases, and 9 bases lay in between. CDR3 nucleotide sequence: TGTGCCAGCAGCTTAGCGCGGTCGAACAATGAGCAGTTCTTC. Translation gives CASSLARSNNEQFF. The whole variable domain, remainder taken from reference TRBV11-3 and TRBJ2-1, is EAGVVQSPRYKIIEKKQPVAFWCNPISGHNTLYWYLQNLGQGPELLIRYENEEAVDDSQLPKDRFSAERLKGVDSTLKIQPAELGDSAVYLCASSLARSNNEQFFGPGTRLTVL.

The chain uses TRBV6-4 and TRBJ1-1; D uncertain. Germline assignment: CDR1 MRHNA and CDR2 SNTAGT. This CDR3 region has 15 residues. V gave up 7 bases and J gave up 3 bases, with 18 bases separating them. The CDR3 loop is CASNRGGLGDTEAFF. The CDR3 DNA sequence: TGTGCCAGCAACCGGGGAGGGCTCGGTGACACTGAAGCTTTCTTT.

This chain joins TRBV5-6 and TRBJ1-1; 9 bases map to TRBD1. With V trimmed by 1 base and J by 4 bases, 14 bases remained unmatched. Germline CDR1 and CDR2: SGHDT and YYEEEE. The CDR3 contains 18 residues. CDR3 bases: TGTGCCAGCAGCTTGTTCCGGGACAGGGTCAGGTCCGCCACTGAAGCTTTCTTT. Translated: CASSLFRDRVRSATEAFF.

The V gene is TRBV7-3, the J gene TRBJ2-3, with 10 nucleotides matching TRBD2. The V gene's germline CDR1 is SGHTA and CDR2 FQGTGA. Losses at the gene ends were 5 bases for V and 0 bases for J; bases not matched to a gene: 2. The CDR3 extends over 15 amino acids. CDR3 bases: TGTGCCAGCAGCAGCGGGGGGGCTAGCACAGATACGCAGTATTTT. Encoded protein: CASSSGGASTDTQYF.

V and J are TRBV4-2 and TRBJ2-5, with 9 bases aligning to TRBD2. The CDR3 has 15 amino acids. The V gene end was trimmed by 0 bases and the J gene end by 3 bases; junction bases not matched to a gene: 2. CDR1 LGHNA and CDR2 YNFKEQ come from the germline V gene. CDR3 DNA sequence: TGTGCCAGCAGCCAAGAAGAGCGGGGGGAAGAGACCCAGTACTTC. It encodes CASSQEERGEETQYF.

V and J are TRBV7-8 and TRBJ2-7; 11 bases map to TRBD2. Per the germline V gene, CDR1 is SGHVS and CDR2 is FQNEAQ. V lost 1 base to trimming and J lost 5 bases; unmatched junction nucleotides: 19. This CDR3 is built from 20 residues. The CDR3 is CASSLGGPHITSGSLDEQYF. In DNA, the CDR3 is TGTGCCAGCAGCTTAGGGGGTCCCCACATCACTAGCGGGAGTTTAGACGAGCAGTACTTC.

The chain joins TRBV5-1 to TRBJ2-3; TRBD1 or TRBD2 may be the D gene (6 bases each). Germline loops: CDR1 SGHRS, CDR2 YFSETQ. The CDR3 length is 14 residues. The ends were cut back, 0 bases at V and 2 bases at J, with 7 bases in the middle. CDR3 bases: TGCGCCAGCAGCTTGGGGGGGGCCACAGATACGCAGTATTTT. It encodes CASSLGGATDTQYF.

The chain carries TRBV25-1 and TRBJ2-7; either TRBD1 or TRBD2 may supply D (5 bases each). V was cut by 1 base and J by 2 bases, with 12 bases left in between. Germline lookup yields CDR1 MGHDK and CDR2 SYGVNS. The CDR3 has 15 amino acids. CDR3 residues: CASSESGQGAYEQYF. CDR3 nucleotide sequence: TGTGCCAGCAGTGAATCAGGTCAGGGAGCCTACGAGCAGTACTTC.

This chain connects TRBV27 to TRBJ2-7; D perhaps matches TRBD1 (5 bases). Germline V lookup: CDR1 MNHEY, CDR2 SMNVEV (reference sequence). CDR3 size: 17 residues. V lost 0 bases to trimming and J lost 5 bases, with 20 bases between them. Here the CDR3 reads CASSLSTPGSLADEQYF. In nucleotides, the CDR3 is TGTGCCAGCAGTTTATCGACCCCAGGGTCATTGGCCGACGAGCAGTACTTC.

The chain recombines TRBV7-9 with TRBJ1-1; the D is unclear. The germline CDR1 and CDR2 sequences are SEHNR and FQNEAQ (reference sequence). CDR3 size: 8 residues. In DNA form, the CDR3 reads TGTGGAACCCCTGAAGCTTTCTTT. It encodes CGTPEAFF.

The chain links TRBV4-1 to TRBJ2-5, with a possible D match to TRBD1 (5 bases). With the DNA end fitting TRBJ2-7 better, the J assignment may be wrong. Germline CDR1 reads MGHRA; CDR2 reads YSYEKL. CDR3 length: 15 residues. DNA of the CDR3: TGCGCCAGCAGCCAAGACTCAGGGTGGAACTACGAGCAGTACTTC. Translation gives CASSQDSGWNYEQYF.

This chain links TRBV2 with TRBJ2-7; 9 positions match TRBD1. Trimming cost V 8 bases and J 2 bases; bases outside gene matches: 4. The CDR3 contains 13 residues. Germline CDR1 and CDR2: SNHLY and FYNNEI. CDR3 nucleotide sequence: TGTGCCAGCTCGGGGACAGGGACCTACGAGCAGTACTTC. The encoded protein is CASSGTGTYEQYF. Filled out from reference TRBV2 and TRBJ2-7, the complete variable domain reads EPEVTQTPSHQVTQMGQEVILRCVPISNHLYFYWYRQILGQKVEFLVSFYNNEISEKSEIFDDQFSVERPDGSNFTLKIRSTKLEDSAMYFCASSGTGTYEQYFGPGTRLTVT.

The CDR3 DNA is TGTGCCAGCATGTTAATCGGGGCCAACGTCCTGACTTTC. This gives the protein CASMLIGANVLTF. The V gene is TRBV27, the J gene TRBJ2-6; D not certain. The CDR3 is 13 residues long. The germline CDR1 and CDR2 sequences are MNHEY and SMNVEV (reference sequence). V dropped 7 bases and J dropped 4 bases, with 8 bases sitting between them.

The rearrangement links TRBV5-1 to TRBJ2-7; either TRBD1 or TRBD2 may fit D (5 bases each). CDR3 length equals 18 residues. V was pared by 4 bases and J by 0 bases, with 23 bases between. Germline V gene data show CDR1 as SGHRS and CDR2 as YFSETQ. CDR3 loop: CASSLRGATSKSSYEQYF. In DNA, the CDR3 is TGCGCCAGCAGCCTGCGAGGGGCCACCAGCAAGAGCTCCTACGAGCAGTACTTC.

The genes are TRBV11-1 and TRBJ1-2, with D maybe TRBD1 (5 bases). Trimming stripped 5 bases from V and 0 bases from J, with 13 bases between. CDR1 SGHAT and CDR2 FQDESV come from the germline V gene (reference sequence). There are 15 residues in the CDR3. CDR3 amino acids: CASSPAGPANYGYTF. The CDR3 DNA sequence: TGTGCCAGCAGCCCAGCAGGGCCGGCTAACTATGGCTACACCTTC.

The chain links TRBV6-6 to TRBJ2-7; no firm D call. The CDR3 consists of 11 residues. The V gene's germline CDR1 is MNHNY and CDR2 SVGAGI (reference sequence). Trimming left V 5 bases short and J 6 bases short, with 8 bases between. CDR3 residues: CASSRTPEQYF. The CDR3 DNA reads TGTGCCAGCAGTAGGACCCCCGAGCAGTACTTC.

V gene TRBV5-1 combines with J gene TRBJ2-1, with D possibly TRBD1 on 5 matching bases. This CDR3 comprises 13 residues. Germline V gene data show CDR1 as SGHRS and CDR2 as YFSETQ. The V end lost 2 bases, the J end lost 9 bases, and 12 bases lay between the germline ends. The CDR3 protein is CASSLGERGEQFF. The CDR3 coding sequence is TGCGCCAGCAGCTTAGGGGAACGAGGTGAGCAGTTCTTC. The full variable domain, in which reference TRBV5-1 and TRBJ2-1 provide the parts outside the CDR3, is KAGVTQTPRYLIKTRGQQVTLSCSPISGHRSVSWYQQTPGQGLQFLFEYFSETQRNKGNFPGRFSGRQFSNSRSEMNVSTLELGDSALYLCASSLGERGEQFFGPGTRLTVL.